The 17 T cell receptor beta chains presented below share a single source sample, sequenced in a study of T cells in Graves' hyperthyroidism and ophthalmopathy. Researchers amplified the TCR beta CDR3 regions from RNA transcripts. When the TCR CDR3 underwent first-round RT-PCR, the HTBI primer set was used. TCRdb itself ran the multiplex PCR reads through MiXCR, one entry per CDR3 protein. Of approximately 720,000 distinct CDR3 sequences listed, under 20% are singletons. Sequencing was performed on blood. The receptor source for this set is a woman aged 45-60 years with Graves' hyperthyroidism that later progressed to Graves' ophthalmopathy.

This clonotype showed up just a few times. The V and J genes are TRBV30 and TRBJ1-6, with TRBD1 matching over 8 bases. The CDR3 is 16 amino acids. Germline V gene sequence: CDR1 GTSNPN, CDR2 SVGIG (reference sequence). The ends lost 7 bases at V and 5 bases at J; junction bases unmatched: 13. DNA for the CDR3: TGTGCCTCCGCGGGACAGGTCCCATCAAATAATTCACCCCTCCACTTT. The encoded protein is CASAGQVPSNNSPLHF.

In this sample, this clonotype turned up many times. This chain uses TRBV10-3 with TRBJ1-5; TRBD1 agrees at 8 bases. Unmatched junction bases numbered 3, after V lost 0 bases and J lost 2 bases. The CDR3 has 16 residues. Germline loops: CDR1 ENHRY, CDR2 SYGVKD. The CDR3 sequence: CAISESRGQGNQPQHF. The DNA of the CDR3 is TGTGCCATCAGTGAGTCGCGGGGACAGGGCAATCAGCCCCAGCATTTT.

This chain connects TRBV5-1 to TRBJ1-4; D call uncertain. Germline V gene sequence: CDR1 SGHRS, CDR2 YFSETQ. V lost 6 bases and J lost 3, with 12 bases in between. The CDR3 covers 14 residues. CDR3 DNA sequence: TGCGCCAGCAACAAGGGAGAACCTAATGAAAAACTGTTTTTT. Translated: CASNKGEPNEKLFF.

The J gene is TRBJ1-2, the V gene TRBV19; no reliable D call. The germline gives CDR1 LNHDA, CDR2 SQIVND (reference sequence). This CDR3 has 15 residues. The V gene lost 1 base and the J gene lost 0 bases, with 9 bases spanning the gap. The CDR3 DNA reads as TGTGCCAGTAGTATAGGCGGGCTAGCTAACTATGGCTACACCTTC. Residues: CASSIGGLANYGYTF.

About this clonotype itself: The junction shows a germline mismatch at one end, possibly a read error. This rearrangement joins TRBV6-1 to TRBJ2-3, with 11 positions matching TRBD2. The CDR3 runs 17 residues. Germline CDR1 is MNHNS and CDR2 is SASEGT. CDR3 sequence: CASSEMGTSGYGGTRYF. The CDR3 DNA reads TGTGCCAGCAGTGAAATGGGGACTAGCGGCTACGGGGGTACGCGGTATTTT.

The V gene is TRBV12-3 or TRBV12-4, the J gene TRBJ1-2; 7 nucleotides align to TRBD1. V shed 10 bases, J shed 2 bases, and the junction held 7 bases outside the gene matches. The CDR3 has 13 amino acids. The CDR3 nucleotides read TGTGCCACCCGGACAGGCTCAAACTATGGCTACACCTTC. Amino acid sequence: CATRTGSNYGYTF.

DNA of the CDR3: TGTGCCAGCAGTTACCGGGGGGTGGTTGTGAATGAGCAGTTCTTC. This codes for CASSYRGVVVNEQFF. V is TRBV6-5 and J is TRBJ2-1, with 7 nucleotides matching TRBD2. V lost 2 bases and J lost 7; bases outside the gene matches: 8. Germline lookup yields CDR1 MNHEY and CDR2 SVGAGI. The CDR3 is 15 amino acids.

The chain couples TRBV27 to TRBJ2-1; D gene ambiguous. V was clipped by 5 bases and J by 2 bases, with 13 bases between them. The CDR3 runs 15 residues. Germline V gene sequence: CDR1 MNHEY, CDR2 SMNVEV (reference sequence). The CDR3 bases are TGTGCCAGCAGTGGTACTTGGAATACCTACAATGAGCAGTTCTTC. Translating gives CASSGTWNTYNEQFF.

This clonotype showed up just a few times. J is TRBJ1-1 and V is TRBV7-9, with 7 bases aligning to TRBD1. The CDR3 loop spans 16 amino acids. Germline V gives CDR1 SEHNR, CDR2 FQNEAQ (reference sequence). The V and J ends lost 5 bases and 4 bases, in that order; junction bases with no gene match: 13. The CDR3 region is CASSLDRGQDFTEAFF. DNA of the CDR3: TGTGCCAGCAGCCTAGATCGAGGACAGGACTTCACTGAAGCTTTCTTT.

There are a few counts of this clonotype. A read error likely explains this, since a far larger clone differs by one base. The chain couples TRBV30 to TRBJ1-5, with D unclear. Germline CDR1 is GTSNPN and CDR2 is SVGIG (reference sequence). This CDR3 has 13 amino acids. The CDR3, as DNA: TGTGCCTGGAGTGTACGAGGGAATCAGTCCCAGCATTTT. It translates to CAWSVRGNQSQHF.

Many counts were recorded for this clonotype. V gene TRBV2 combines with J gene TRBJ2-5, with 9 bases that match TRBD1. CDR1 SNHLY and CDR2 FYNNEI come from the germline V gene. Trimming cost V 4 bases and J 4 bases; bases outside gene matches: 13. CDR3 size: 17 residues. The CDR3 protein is CASSVPGQGTGRETQYF. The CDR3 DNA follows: TGTGCCAGCAGTGTCCCGGGACAGGGAACGGGGCGAGAGACCCAGTACTTC.

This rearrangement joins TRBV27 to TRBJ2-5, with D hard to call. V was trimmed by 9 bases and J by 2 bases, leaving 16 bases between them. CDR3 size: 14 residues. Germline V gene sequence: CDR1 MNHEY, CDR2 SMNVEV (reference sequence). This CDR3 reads CASSDEASQETQYF. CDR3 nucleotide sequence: TGTGCCAGTTCTGACGAGGCTTCGCAAGAGACCCAGTACTTC.

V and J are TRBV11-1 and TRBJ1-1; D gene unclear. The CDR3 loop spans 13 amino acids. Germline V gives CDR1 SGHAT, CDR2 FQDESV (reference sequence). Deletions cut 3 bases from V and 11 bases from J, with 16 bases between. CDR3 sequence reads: CASSFPQSLEAFF. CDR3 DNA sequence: TGTGCCAGCAGCTTCCCCCAGTCGTTGGAGGCTTTCTTT. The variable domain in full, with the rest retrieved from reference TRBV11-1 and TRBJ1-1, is EAEVAQSPRYKITEKSQAVAFWCDPISGHATLYWYRQILGQGPELLVQFQDESVVDDSQLPKDRFSAERLKGVDSTLKIQPAELGDSAMYLCASSFPQSLEAFFGQGTRLTVV.

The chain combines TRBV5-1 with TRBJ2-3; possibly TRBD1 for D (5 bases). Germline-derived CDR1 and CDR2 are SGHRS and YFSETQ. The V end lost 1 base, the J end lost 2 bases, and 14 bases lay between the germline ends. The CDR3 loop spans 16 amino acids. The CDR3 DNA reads TGCGCCAGCAGCTTGCTTCCAGGGCCCCCCACAGATACGCAGTATTTT. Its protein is CASSLLPGPPTDTQYF.

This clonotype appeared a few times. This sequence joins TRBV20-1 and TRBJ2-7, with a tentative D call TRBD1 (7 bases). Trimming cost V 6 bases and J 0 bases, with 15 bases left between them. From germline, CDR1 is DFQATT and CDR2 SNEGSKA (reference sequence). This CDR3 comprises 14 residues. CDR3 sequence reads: CSANNRGLSYEQYF. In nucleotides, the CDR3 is TGCAGTGCCAACAACAGGGGACTCTCCTACGAGCAGTACTTC.

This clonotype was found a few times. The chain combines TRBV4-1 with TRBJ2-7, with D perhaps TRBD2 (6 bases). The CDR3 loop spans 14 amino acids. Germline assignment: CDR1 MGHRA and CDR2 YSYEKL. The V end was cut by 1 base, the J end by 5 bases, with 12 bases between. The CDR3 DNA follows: TGCGCCAGCAGCCAAGTCCTCGGGGGTGACGAGCAGTACTTC. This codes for CASSQVLGGDEQYF.

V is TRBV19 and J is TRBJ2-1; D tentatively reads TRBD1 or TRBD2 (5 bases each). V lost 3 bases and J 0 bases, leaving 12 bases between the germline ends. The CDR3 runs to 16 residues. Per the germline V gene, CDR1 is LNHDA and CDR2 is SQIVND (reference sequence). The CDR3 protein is CASSIPGGSSYNEQFF. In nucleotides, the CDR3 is TGTGCCAGTAGTATTCCTGGGGGATCCTCCTACAATGAGCAGTTCTTC.